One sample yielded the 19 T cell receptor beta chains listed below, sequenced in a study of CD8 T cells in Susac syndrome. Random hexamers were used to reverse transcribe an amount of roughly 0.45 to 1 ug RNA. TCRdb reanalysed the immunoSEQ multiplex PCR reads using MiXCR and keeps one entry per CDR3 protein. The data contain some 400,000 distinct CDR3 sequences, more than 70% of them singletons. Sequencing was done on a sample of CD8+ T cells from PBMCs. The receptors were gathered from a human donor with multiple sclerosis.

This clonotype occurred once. CDR3 protein: CASSFGIQETQYF. The CDR3 nucleotides read TGCGCCAGCAGCTTCGGGATACAAGAGACCCAGTACTTC. The chain employs TRBV4-1 and TRBJ2-5, with D perhaps TRBD2 (5 bases). The CDR3 runs 13 residues. The V gene lost 5 bases and the J gene lost 2 bases, with 9 bases spanning the gap. Germline CDR1 reads MGHRA; CDR2 reads YSYEKL.

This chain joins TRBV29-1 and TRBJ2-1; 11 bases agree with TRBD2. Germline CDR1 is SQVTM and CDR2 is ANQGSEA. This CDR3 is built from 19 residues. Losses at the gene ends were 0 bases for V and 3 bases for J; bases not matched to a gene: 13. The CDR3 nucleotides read TGCAGCGTTGAAGATAACTTTAGCGGGGGGGTCAAGGGCTACAATGAGCAGTTCTTC. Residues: CSVEDNFSGGVKGYNEQFF.

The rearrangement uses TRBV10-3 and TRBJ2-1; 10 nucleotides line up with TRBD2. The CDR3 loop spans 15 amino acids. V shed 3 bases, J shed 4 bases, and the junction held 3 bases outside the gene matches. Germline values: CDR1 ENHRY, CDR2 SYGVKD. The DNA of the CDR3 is TGTGCCATCAGTGAAGGACTAGCGGCTTACAATGAGCAGTTCTTC. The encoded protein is CAISEGLAAYNEQFF.

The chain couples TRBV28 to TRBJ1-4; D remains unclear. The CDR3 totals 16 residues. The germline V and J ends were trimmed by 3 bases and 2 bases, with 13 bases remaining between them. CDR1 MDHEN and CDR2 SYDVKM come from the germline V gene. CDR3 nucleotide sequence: TGTGCCAGCAGTTTGAACACGGGCGGCACTAATGAAAAACTGTTTTTT. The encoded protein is CASSLNTGGTNEKLFF.

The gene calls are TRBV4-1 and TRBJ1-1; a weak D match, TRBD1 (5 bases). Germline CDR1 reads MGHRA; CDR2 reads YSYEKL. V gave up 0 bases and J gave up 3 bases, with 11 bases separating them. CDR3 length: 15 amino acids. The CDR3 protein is CASSQEVRGDTEAFF. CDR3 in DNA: TGCGCCAGCAGCCAAGAGGTTCGGGGGGACACTGAAGCTTTCTTT.

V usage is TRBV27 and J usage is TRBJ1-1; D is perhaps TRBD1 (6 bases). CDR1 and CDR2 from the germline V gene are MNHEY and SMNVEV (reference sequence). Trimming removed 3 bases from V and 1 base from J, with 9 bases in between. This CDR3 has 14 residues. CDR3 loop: CASSLARGNTEAFF. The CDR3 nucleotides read TGTGCCAGCAGTTTGGCCAGGGGGAACACTGAAGCTTTCTTT.

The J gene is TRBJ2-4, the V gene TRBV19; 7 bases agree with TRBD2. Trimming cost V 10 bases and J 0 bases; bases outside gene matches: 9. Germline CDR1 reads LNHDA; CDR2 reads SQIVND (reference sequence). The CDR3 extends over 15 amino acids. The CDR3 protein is CATSGTTEAKNIQYF. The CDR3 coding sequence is TGTGCCACCTCCGGGACTACGGAAGCCAAAAACATTCAGTACTTC.

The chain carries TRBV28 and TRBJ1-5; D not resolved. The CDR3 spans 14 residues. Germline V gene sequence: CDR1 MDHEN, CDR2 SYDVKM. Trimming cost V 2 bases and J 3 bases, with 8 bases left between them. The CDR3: CASSLVRINQPQHF. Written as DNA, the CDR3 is TGTGCCAGCAGTTTAGTACGGATCAATCAGCCCCAGCATTTT.

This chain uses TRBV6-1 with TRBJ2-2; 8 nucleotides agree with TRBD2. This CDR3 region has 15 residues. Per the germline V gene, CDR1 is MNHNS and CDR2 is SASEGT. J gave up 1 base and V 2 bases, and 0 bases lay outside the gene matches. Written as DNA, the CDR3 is TGTGCCAGCAGTGAAACTAGCGGGAACACCGGGGAGCTGTTTTTT. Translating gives CASSETSGNTGELFF.

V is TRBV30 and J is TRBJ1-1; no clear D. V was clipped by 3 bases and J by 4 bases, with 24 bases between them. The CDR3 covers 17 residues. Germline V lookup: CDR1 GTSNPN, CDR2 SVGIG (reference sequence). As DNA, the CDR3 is TGTGCCTGGAGACACCCGCCCCCCCTGCTAAAGGCCACTGAAGCTTTCTTT. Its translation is CAWRHPPPLLKATEAFF.

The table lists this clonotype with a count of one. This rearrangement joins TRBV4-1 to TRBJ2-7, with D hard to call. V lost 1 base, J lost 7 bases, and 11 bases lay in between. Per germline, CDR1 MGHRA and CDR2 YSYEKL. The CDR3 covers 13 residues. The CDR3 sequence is CASSQVQTLEQYF. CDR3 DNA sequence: TGCGCCAGCAGCCAAGTTCAGACCCTAGAGCAGTACTTC.

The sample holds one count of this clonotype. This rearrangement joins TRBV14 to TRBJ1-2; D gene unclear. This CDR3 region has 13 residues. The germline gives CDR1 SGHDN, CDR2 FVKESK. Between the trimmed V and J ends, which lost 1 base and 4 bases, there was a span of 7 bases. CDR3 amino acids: CASSQGRTYGYTF. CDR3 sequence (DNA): TGTGCCAGCAGCCAAGGCAGGACCTATGGCTACACCTTC.

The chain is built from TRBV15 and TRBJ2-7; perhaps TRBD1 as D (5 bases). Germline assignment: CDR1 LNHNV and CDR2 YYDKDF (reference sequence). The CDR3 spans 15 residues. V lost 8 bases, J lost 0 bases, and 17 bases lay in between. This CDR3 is CATGGAGVLSYEQYF. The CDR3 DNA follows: TGTGCCACCGGTGGGGCAGGAGTTCTCTCCTACGAGCAGTACTTC. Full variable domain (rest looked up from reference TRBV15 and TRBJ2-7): DAMVIQNPRYQVTQFGKPVTLSCSQTLNHNVMYWYQQKSSQAPKLLFHYYDKDFNNEADTPDNFQSRRPNTSFCFLDIRSPGLGDTAMYLCATGGAGVLSYEQYFGPGTRLTVT.

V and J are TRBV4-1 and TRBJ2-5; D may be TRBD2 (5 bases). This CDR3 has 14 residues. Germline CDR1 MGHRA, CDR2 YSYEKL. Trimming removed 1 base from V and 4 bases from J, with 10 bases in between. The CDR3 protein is CASSQVAGTETQYF. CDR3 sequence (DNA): TGCGCCAGCAGCCAAGTTGCGGGTACAGAGACCCAGTACTTC.

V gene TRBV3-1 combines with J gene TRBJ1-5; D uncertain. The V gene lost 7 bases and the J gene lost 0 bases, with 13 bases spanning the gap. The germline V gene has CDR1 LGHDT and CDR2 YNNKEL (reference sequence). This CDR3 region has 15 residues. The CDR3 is CASTAGYDSNQPQHF. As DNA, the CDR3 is TGTGCCAGCACCGCGGGTTATGATAGCAATCAGCCCCAGCATTTT.

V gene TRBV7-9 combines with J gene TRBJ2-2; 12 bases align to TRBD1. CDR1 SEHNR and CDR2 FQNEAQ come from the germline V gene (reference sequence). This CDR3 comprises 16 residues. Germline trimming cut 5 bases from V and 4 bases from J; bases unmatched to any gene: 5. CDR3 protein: CASSRPGQGATGELFF. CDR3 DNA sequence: TGTGCCAGCAGCCGACCGGGACAGGGGGCCACCGGGGAGCTGTTTTTT. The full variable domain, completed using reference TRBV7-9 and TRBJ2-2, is DTGVSQNPRHKITKRGQNVTFRCDPISEHNRLYWYRQTLGQGPEFLTYFQNEAQLEKSRLLSDRFSAERPKGSFSTLEIQRTEQGDSAMYLCASSRPGQGATGELFFGEGSRLTVL.

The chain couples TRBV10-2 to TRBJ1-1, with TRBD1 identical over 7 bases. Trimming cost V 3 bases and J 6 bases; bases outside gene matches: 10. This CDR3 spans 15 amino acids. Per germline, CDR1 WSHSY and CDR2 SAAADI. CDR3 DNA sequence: TGCGCCAGCAGTGAACGAGAGACAGGGTCCCCTGAAGCTTTCTTT. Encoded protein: CASSERETGSPEAFF.

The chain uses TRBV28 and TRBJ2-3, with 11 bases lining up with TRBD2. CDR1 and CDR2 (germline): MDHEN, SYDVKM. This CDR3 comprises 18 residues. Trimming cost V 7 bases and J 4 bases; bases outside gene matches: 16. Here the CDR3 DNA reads TGTGCCAGCACGTCGGGACTAGCGGCCACGTGGGAGTCAGATACGCAGTATTTT. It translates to CASTSGLAATWESDTQYF.

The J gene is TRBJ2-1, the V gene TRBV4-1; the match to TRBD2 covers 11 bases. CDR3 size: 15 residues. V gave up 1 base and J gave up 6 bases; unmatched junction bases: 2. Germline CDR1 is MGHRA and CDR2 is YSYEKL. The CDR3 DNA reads TGCGCCAGCAGCCAAGTAGCGGGAGGGGGCAATGAGCAGTTCTTC. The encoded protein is CASSQVAGGGNEQFF.